What follows describes a single T cell receptor (beta chain). This record belongs to a study of blood T cell repertoires in COVID-19. Study-level information: The United States, Italy and Spain supplied acute and convalescent COVID-19 samples. PBMCs, B-cell-depleted T cells, or T cells provided the cDNA or gDNA that made up the material.

As handled by the study authors: How many nucleated cells were present was estimated from reference gene primer amplification. Sequenced by immunoSEQ multiplex PCR; TCRdb stores in-frame clones only, minus some. V and J calls and clone size are copied from that table; D and trimming were computed from the DNA. The sample has some 69,000 clones, about 92% seen once; the top ten hold 0.4% to 0.55%. Seattle's cohort entered during active infection and was followed longitudinally. The specimen was peripheral blood. The TCR originated in a man aged 50-59 years with COVID-19, enrolled during active disease.

CDR3 bases: TGTGCCAGCAGTGGTTGGCTAGCGGGAGGCAGCACAGATACGCAGTATTTT. It yields the protein CASSGWLAGGSTDTQYF. V and J are TRBV2 and TRBJ2-3; 11 bases match TRBD2. The CDR3 runs 17 residues. Germline assignment: CDR1 SNHLY and CDR2 FYNNEI. V was clipped by 4 bases and J by 0 bases; unmatched bases: 6.